The T cell receptor beta chain under discussion was sequenced for a study of cytomegalovirus exposure and HLA in healthy donors. Findings and caveats of the study: Using a false discovery rate of 0.05, a later analysis showed that 16,951 TCR beta sequences were associated with HLA alleles. Indistinguishable V segments such as TRBV6-2 and TRBV6-3 were excluded.

To note about this clone: Its antigen is still unknown.

This CDR3 has 15 residues. V was clipped by 0 bases and J by 5 bases; unmatched bases: 2. The V gene's germline CDR1 is MGHRA and CDR2 YSYEKL. Vbeta (60) and Jbeta (13) primers were used in the PCR. Sequencing used immunoSEQ multiplex PCR; TCRdb keeps in-frame clones, though not all of them. Here the sample spans about 180,000 clones, about 77% being singletons. The donors comprised healthy bone marrow donors. The material sequenced was PBMCs. The rearrangement links TRBV4-1 to TRBJ1-2; 11 positions match TRBD1. The clonotype originates from a man aged 25 to 40 in good health and CMV-seronegative. CDR3 sequence (DNA): TGCGCCAGCAGCCAAGAGGGGACAGGGGGTTATGGCTACACCTTC. It specifies CASSQEGTGGYGYTF.